Below are 24 T cell receptor beta chains sequenced from a single sample in a study of cytomegalovirus exposure and HLA in healthy donors. Primers included in the PCR were 60 Vbeta and 13 Jbeta primers. The protocol was immunoSEQ multiplex PCR, while the TCRdb copy is restricted to in-frame clones and leaves out a portion. The sample lists hundreds of thousands of clones, under 80% occurring once. Input material: PBMCs. The source is a female donor in good health and CMV-seronegative.

This clone came up once. One end of the junction fails to match germline, which may point to a read error. This rearrangement joins TRBV7-9 to TRBJ2-7, with 7 nucleotides matching TRBD2. This CDR3 has 15 residues. Germline values: CDR1 SEHNR, CDR2 FQNEAQ (reference sequence). CDR3 amino acids: CSSSLTGGGYDEQYF. DNA for the CDR3: TGTTCCAGCAGTCTCACGGGGGGAGGGTACGACGAGCAGTACTTC.

The rearrangement uses TRBV4-1 and TRBJ2-3, with TRBD2 matching over 10 bases. Germline V gives CDR1 MGHRA, CDR2 YSYEKL. This CDR3 has 16 amino acids. V dropped 4 bases and J dropped 0; count of bases not matched to a gene: 4. The CDR3 sequence is CASSLGLADSTDTQYF. Here the CDR3 DNA reads TGCGCCAGCAGCCTAGGACTAGCGGATAGCACAGATACGCAGTATTTT.

The chain links TRBV7-9 to TRBJ2-3, with unresolved D. Germline V lookup: CDR1 SEHNR, CDR2 FQNEAQ (reference sequence). CDR3 length: 13 residues. Deletions cut 2 bases from V and 5 bases from J, with 8 bases between. The CDR3 nucleotides are TGTGCCAGCAGCTTAAATTTCAGAGATACGCAGTATTTT. Protein sequence: CASSLNFRDTQYF.

The rearrangement uses TRBV28 and TRBJ1-5; unclear D gene. CDR1 is MDHEN and CDR2 is SYDVKM in the germline V gene. V gave up 8 bases and J gave up 3 bases, with 11 bases separating them. The CDR3 has 13 residues. The CDR3 DNA sequence: TGTGCCAGCGTTGGGCAGAACAATCAGCCCCAGCATTTT. It specifies CASVGQNNQPQHF.

This chain links TRBV7-9 with TRBJ1-4; D might be TRBD1 (5 bases). The length of the CDR3 is 14 residues. CDR1 is SEHNR and CDR2 is FQNEAQ in the germline V gene (reference sequence). The V end was cut by 7 bases, the J end by 8 bases, with 17 bases between. CDR3 in amino acids: CASTRDSHPEKLFF. The CDR3 region has the DNA TGTGCCAGCACCCGGGACTCCCATCCGGAAAAACTGTTTTTT.

CDR3 sequence: CSVVGGRDNEQFF. As DNA, the CDR3 is TGCAGCGTTGTGGGCGGGAGAGACAATGAGCAGTTCTTC. V and J are TRBV29-1 and TRBJ2-1, with 7 bases lining up with TRBD2. J was trimmed by 5 bases and V by 4 bases; bases with no gene match: 5. The CDR3 contains 13 residues. Germline CDR1 reads SQVTM; CDR2 reads ANQGSEA.

This clone was seen a single time. The chain recombines TRBV9 with TRBJ2-2, with 7 positions matching TRBD1. The CDR3 is made up of 15 amino acids. Germline assignment: CDR1 SGDLS and CDR2 YYNGEE. Unmatched junction bases numbered 10, after V lost 4 bases and J lost 7 bases. CDR3 residues: CASSKERGRSGELFF. For the CDR3, the DNA is TGTGCCAGCAGCAAGGAAAGGGGGCGAAGCGGGGAGCTGTTTTTT.

This rearrangement joins TRBV7-9 to TRBJ1-4; the D is unclear. The CDR3 spans 18 residues. V lost 5 bases and J 7 bases, leaving 26 bases between the germline ends. Germline CDR1 reads SEHNR; CDR2 reads FQNEAQ (reference sequence). CDR3 sequence reads: CASSRLVREGGRSEKLFF. CDR3 DNA sequence: TGTGCCAGCAGCCGCCTTGTCCGAGAGGGTGGTAGGAGTGAAAAACTGTTTTTT.

This clone was seen more than once but under ten times. The chain joins TRBV6-1 to TRBJ1-4, with TRBD1 as a possible D gene (5 bases). CDR3 length: 13 amino acids. The germline CDR1 and CDR2 sequences are MNHNS and SASEGT. The V end lost 6 bases, the J end lost 8 bases, and 13 bases lay between the germline ends. The CDR3 region is CASRRDSREKLFF. As DNA, the CDR3 is TGTGCCAGCAGACGGGACTCTAGGGAAAAACTGTTTTTT.

J is TRBJ2-1 and V is TRBV18; TRBD1 might be the D (6 bases). CDR1 and CDR2 from the germline V gene are KGHSH and LQKENI. The germline V and J ends were trimmed by 3 bases and 7 bases, with 16 bases remaining between them. CDR3 length: 15 residues. In DNA, the CDR3 is TGTGCCAGCTCACCGATGGGGCAGGGGAGTAATGAGCAGTTCTTC. Amino acid sequence: CASSPMGQGSNEQFF.

The chain employs TRBV6-4 and TRBJ1-3, with TRBD1 matching 8 bases. V gave up 5 bases and J gave up 0 bases; unmatched junction bases: 3. Germline CDR1 is MRHNA and CDR2 is SNTAGT. The CDR3 is made up of 15 amino acids. The CDR3 spells CASSSTGGSGNTIYF. DNA of the CDR3: TGTGCCAGCAGTTCAACAGGGGGCTCTGGAAACACCATATATTTT.

This clone was recorded once. Other DNA sequences of this sample code for an identical CDR3. The V and J genes are TRBV27 and TRBJ2-3, with D uncertain. The germline V gene encodes CDR1 MNHEY and CDR2 SMNVEV (reference sequence). This CDR3 spans 13 amino acids. Trimming left V 3 bases short and J 3 bases short, with 7 bases between. CDR3 DNA: TGTGCCAGCAGTTTGGCTGTAACAGATACGCAGTATTTT. Its translation is CASSLAVTDTQYF.

Only a few counts were recorded for this clone. The J gene is TRBJ1-2, the V gene TRBV6-5, with 12 bases fitting TRBD1. Germline V CDR1 and CDR2: MNHEY, SVGAGI. J gave up 8 bases and V 5 bases, and 6 bases lay outside the gene matches. The CDR3 length is 14 residues. The DNA for the CDR3 is TGTGCCAGCAGTGGGACAGGGGGCCTAGAGGGCTACACCTTC. Amino acid sequence: CASSGTGGLEGYTF.

This clone came up a few times. The V gene is TRBV29-1, the J gene TRBJ1-2, with TRBD1 matching over 7 bases. The CDR3 totals 14 residues. CDR1 and CDR2 from the germline V gene are SQVTM and ANQGSEA. Trimming at V came to 5 bases and at J to 1 base, leaving 7 bases not matched to a gene. CDR3 loop: CSVLQGTGNYGYTF. CDR3 sequence (DNA): TGCAGCGTTCTACAGGGGACCGGTAACTATGGCTACACCTTC.

The chain couples TRBV7-6 to TRBJ2-5; a weak D match, TRBD1 (6 bases). The V end lost 4 bases, the J end lost 3 bases, and 12 bases lay between the germline ends. Per the germline V gene, CDR1 is SGHVS and CDR2 is FNYEAQ. The length of the CDR3 is 14 residues. Here the CDR3 DNA reads TGTGCCAGCAGCTCCGCCGGACAGAAAGAGACCCAGTACTTC. This codes for CASSSAGQKETQYF.

The chain recombines TRBV2 with TRBJ2-5; perhaps TRBD2 as D (5 bases). This CDR3 has 15 amino acids. Trimming stripped 6 bases from V and 1 base from J, with 15 bases between. Germline lookup yields CDR1 SNHLY and CDR2 FYNNEI. CDR3 protein: CASRGFWSGQETQYF. CDR3 bases: TGTGCCAGCAGGGGCTTCTGGAGCGGCCAAGAGACCCAGTACTTC. Supplemented by reference TRBV2 and TRBJ2-5, the full variable domain reads EPEVTQTPSHQVTQMGQEVILRCVPISNHLYFYWYRQILGQKVEFLVSFYNNEISEKSEIFDDQFSVERPDGSNFTLKIRSTKLEDSAMYFCASRGFWSGQETQYFGPGTRLLVL.

This clone turned up a few times. The V gene is TRBV27, the J gene TRBJ1-5; tentatively, D is TRBD1 (5 bases). Per germline, CDR1 MNHEY and CDR2 SMNVEV (reference sequence). This CDR3 contains 17 residues. V shed 6 bases and J shed 0 bases, with 18 bases lying between them. In DNA form, the CDR3 reads TGTGCCAGCAGGGGGGGGATGGGCCTCAATAGCAATCAGCCCCAGCATTTT. It specifies CASRGGMGLNSNQPQHF.

There are a few counts of this clone. V gene TRBV7-9 combines with J gene TRBJ1-2; D is uncertain. The length of the CDR3 is 12 residues. Trimming pared 0 bases from V and 8 bases from J, leaving 7 bases between. From germline, CDR1 is SEHNR and CDR2 FQNEAQ (reference sequence). The CDR3 DNA sequence: TGTGCCAGCAGCTTAGCCTATCGGGGCTACACCTTC. Amino acids: CASSLAYRGYTF.

The genes are TRBV11-1 and TRBJ2-7; TRBD2 aligns across 9 bases. Germline trimming cut 2 bases from V and 3 bases from J; bases unmatched to any gene: 2. Per germline, CDR1 SGHAT and CDR2 FQDESV (reference sequence). The CDR3 sequence is 14 residues long. The CDR3 loop is CASSLSSGIYEQYF. In nucleotides, the CDR3 is TGTGCCAGCAGCTTATCTAGCGGGATCTACGAGCAGTACTTC.

The CDR3 nucleotides are TGTTCCGGGGAGACTAGGCAAGAGACCCAGTACTTC. The encoded protein is CSGETRQETQYF. This chain links TRBV7-9 with TRBJ2-5, with D possibly matching TRBD2 (6 bases). The V gene's germline CDR1 is SEHNR and CDR2 FQNEAQ (reference sequence). This CDR3 comprises 12 residues.

The chain employs TRBV1 and TRBJ2-3; the D call TRBD1 from the table was never checked on the DNA. TRBV1 is termed a pseudogene. The CDR3 is 14 residues long. In nucleotides, the CDR3 is TGCACCAGCAGCCTGGCCAGGTTTCCAGATACGCAGTATTTT. Protein sequence: CTSSLARFPDTQYF.

The chain recombines TRBV27 with TRBJ2-7; D perhaps matches TRBD2 (5 bases). Germline V gene lookup returns CDR1 MNHEY and CDR2 SMNVEV (reference sequence). The CDR3 totals 15 residues. Deletions cut 2 bases from V and 0 bases from J, with 11 bases between. The CDR3 sequence is CASSLRAESSYEQYF. The DNA for the CDR3 is TGTGCCAGCAGTTTAAGAGCGGAAAGCTCCTACGAGCAGTACTTC.

The chain couples TRBV7-6 to TRBJ1-1; 7 bases are a match to TRBD1. Per germline, CDR1 SGHVS and CDR2 FNYEAQ. The CDR3 sequence is 16 residues long. V shed 0 bases, J shed 4 bases, and the junction held 8 bases outside the gene matches. The chain's CDR3 is CASSLAPHRGSTEAFF. The CDR3 DNA reads TGTGCCAGCAGCTTAGCCCCCCACAGGGGTTCCACTGAAGCTTTCTTT.

This CDR3 reads CASSFGASGDNEQFF. The CDR3 bases are TGTGCCAGCAGCTTTGGAGCTAGCGGGGACAATGAGCAGTTCTTC. The chain is built from TRBV11-3 and TRBJ2-1; 9 positions agree with TRBD2. The CDR3 is 15 residues long. Germline V gene data show CDR1 as SGHNT and CDR2 as YENEEA. The V segment lost 3 bases and the J segment 5 bases; nucleotides outside the gene matches: 5.